The entry below gives a single T cell receptor beta chain sequence along with its context. Its antigen is currently unknown. Generated by immunoSEQ multiplex PCR, the TCRdb table keeps only in-frame clones and is missing some. The data hold 75,000 to 100,000 clones, with approximately 90% observed a single time. The sample originates from a study of a mutant IDH1 vaccine in newly diagnosed glioma. Study-level information: Averaging about 37 years of age, treated patients were roughly 60% male and approximately 40% female. Former treatment meant radiotherapy, temozolomide, or both; the majority had gotten both.

The CDR3 spans 16 residues. Germline loops: CDR1 LNHDA, CDR2 SQIVND (reference sequence). V lost 0 bases, J lost 7 bases, and 16 bases lay in between. Study-wide points: It was about 94% of patients that developed vaccine-induced immune responses.

The time point is: baseline, week 1 (first vaccination visit). Treatment described: pre-vaccination baseline after standard-of-care therapy. Donors harbored newly found WHO grade 3 or 4 IDH1-mutant, ATRX-lost astrocytomas. This sequence originates from a woman aged 50 to 65 with glioma. The V call is TRBV19, the J call TRBJ1-3, with a tentative D call TRBD1 (5 bases). Sequenced material: PBMCs, taken from a glioma patient treated with radiotherapy, temozolomide or both. The CDR3 bases are TGTGCCAGTAGTATAGATCGGGAAGGGACCGGGAACACCATATATTTT. It yields the protein CASSIDREGTGNTIYF. Looking up the rest from reference TRBV19 and TRBJ1-3 gives the full variable domain: DGGITQSPKYLFRKEGQNVTLSCEQNLNHDAMYWYRQDPGQGLRLIYYSQIVNDFQKGDIAEGYSVSREKKESFPLTVTSAQKNPTAFYLCASSIDREGTGNTIYFGEGSWLTVV.